These T cell receptor beta chains were read from a single sample in a study of regulatory T cells in long-lasting Graves disease. TCRdb re-derived calls from the multiplex PCR reads in MiXCR, one entry per CDR3 protein. The data contain about 660,000 distinct CDR3 sequences, about 32% of them singletons. Sequencing was performed on peripheral blood mononuclear cells (PBMCs), taken when the disease was refractory, from a patient treated with antithyroid drugs. The receptors stem from a female donor with Graves disease. CDR3s include the opening cysteine and the closing phenylalanine or tryptophan. D genes are given only for firm matches. Expanded clones get a size class; other rows say once, few or many, or leave the size out.

j_call: TRBJ1-5
cdr3_length: 16
v_call: TRBV12-3/TRBV12-4
d_call: .
clone_size: .
cdr3_nt: TGTGCCAGCAGTCCCCTGCGGGGGGGCGGCAATCAGCCCCAGCATTTT
cdr3_aa: CASSPLRGGGNQPQHF

j_call: TRBJ2-7
cdr3_length: 15
v_call: TRBV5-1
d_call: TRBD2
clone_size: .
cdr3_nt: TGCGCCAGCAGCTCGGGGGACCGCTTGCCGGGGGGGCAGTACTTC
cdr3_aa: CASSSGDRLPGGQYF

j_call: TRBJ2-7
cdr3_length: 13
v_call: TRBV7-9
d_call: .
clone_size: .
cdr3_nt: TGTGCCAGCAGTCCAGGACATCACTACGAGCAGTACTTC
cdr3_aa: CASSPGHHYEQYF

j_call: TRBJ1-4
cdr3_length: 16
v_call: TRBV27
d_call: TRBD1
clone_size: .
cdr3_nt: TGTGCCAGCAGTTCGCACCGGGACAGCCTTAATGAAAAACTGTTTTTT
cdr3_aa: CASSSHRDSLNEKLFF

j_call: TRBJ1-2
cdr3_length: 13
v_call: TRBV12-3/TRBV12-4
d_call: .
clone_size: few
cdr3_nt: TGTGCCAGCAGCCTGACGGTTCTGGGTGGCTACACCTTC
cdr3_aa: CASSLTVLGGYTF

j_call: TRBJ1-5
cdr3_length: 15
v_call: TRBV12-3/TRBV12-4
d_call: .
clone_size: few
cdr3_nt: TGTGCCAGCAGTCGAAAAACAGGGCTGGGTCAGCCCCAGCATTTT
cdr3_aa: CASSRKTGLGQPQHF

j_call: TRBJ1-2
cdr3_length: 13
v_call: TRBV6-1
d_call: TRBD1
clone_size: few
cdr3_nt: TGTGCCAGCAGTCAGTCAGGGGGGGAAGGCTACACCTTC
cdr3_aa: CASSQSGGEGYTF

j_call: TRBJ2-7
cdr3_length: 13
v_call: TRBV29-1
d_call: TRBD1
clone_size: .
cdr3_nt: TGCAGCGTTACAGGGGGCTATTCCTACGAGCAGTACTTC
cdr3_aa: CSVTGGYSYEQYF

j_call: TRBJ2-3
cdr3_length: 12
v_call: TRBV13
d_call: .
clone_size: .
cdr3_nt: TGTGCCAGCAGCGTATCGATAGATACGCAGTATTTT
cdr3_aa: CASSVSIDTQYF

j_call: TRBJ1-6
cdr3_length: 15
v_call: TRBV7-2
d_call: .
clone_size: few
cdr3_nt: TGTGCCAGCAGCTTAGGCAGGGGTCGGAATTCACCCCTCCACTTT
cdr3_aa: CASSLGRGRNSPLHF

j_call: TRBJ2-7
cdr3_length: 15
v_call: TRBV7-2
d_call: TRBD2
clone_size: few
cdr3_nt: TGTGCCAGCAGCTTCCGGCTAGCGGGAGCAGACGAGCAGTACTTC
cdr3_aa: CASSFRLAGADEQYF

j_call: TRBJ2-7
cdr3_length: 14
v_call: TRBV5-1
d_call: .
clone_size: few
cdr3_nt: TGCGCCAGCAGTCCCTGGGCCGGGGGCTACGAGCAGTACTTC
cdr3_aa: CASSPWAGGYEQYF

j_call: TRBJ1-3
cdr3_length: 14
v_call: TRBV20-1
d_call: .
clone_size: .
cdr3_nt: TGCAGTGCAGGCCCTGGGGGATCTGGAAACACCATATATTTT
cdr3_aa: CSAGPGGSGNTIYF

j_call: TRBJ1-4
cdr3_length: 13
v_call: TRBV20-1
d_call: .
clone_size: .
cdr3_nt: TGCAGTGCTAGAGATCAGCAAAGTGAAAAACTGTTTTTT
cdr3_aa: CSARDQQSEKLFF

j_call: TRBJ2-7
cdr3_length: 14
v_call: TRBV6-1
d_call: TRBD1
clone_size: .
cdr3_nt: TGTGCCAGCAGACCCCCGGGACAGGGCTACGAGCAGTACTTC
cdr3_aa: CASRPPGQGYEQYF

j_call: TRBJ1-2
cdr3_length: 16
v_call: TRBV6-5
d_call: .
clone_size: .
cdr3_nt: TGTGCCAGCAGTTACACGATGCATAACAGTAACTATGGCTACACCTTC
cdr3_aa: CASSYTMHNSNYGYTF

j_call: TRBJ1-1
cdr3_length: 12
v_call: TRBV12-3/TRBV12-4
d_call: TRBD1
clone_size: many
cdr3_nt: TGTGCCAGCAGCCCAGGGGGGGGTGAAGCTTTCTTT
cdr3_aa: CASSPGGGEAFF

j_call: TRBJ1-2
cdr3_length: 13
v_call: TRBV19
d_call: TRBD1
clone_size: .
cdr3_nt: TGTGCCACCAGGGACAGGGAGTTTATGGGCTACACCTTC
cdr3_aa: CATRDREFMGYTF

j_call: TRBJ1-5
cdr3_length: 15
v_call: TRBV6-1
d_call: .
clone_size: few
cdr3_nt: TGTGCCAGCAGCCATCGGACAGAACGCAATCAGCCCCAGCATTTT
cdr3_aa: CASSHRTERNQPQHF

j_call: TRBJ2-7
cdr3_length: 13
v_call: TRBV29-1
d_call: .
clone_size: .
cdr3_nt: TGCAGCGTTGAGGGCAGGGGTTCCTACGAGCAGTACTTC
cdr3_aa: CSVEGRGSYEQYF

j_call: TRBJ1-2
cdr3_length: 12
v_call: TRBV28
d_call: .
clone_size: many
cdr3_nt: TGTGCCAGCTTTCACTTACAGGGAGGCTACACCTTC
cdr3_aa: CASFHLQGGYTF

j_call: TRBJ2-2
cdr3_length: 17
v_call: TRBV5-6
d_call: .
clone_size: .
cdr3_nt: TGTGCCAGCAGCACCCCCTTCTCCGGGACCCCCACCGGGGAGCTGTTTTTT
cdr3_aa: CASSTPFSGTPTGELFF

j_call: TRBJ1-5
cdr3_length: 16
v_call: TRBV3-1
d_call: .
clone_size: .
cdr3_nt: TGTGCCAGCAGCCAAGCTTCAGGCTATAGCAATCAGCCCCAGCATTTT
cdr3_aa: CASSQASGYSNQPQHF

j_call: TRBJ1-4
cdr3_length: 15
v_call: TRBV27
d_call: .
clone_size: .
cdr3_nt: TGTGCCAGCAGTTTATCATGGGGGTCTAATGAAAAACTGTTTTTT
cdr3_aa: CASSLSWGSNEKLFF

j_call: TRBJ2-7
cdr3_length: 13
v_call: TRBV5-6
d_call: .
clone_size: few
cdr3_nt: TGTGCCAGCAGCGGGTTTTCAGTATACGAGCAGTACTTC
cdr3_aa: CASSGFSVYEQYF

j_call: TRBJ2-5
cdr3_length: 12
v_call: TRBV3-1
d_call: .
clone_size: many
cdr3_nt: TGTGCCAGCAGCCACGGCCAAGAGACCCAGTACTTC
cdr3_aa: CASSHGQETQYF

j_call: TRBJ1-4
cdr3_length: 15
v_call: TRBV27
d_call: TRBD1
clone_size: .
cdr3_nt: TGTGCCAGCAGTGCCCTTGGGACAGGTGGAGAAAAACTGTTTTTT
cdr3_aa: CASSALGTGGEKLFF

j_call: TRBJ2-5
cdr3_length: 16
v_call: TRBV14
d_call: TRBD1
clone_size: .
cdr3_nt: TGTGCCAGCAGCCAAAACCCGGGACAGGGTTTGAAGACCCAGTACTTC
cdr3_aa: CASSQNPGQGLKTQYF

j_call: TRBJ1-1
cdr3_length: 16
v_call: TRBV5-6
d_call: TRBD1
clone_size: few
cdr3_nt: TGTGCCAGCAGCACCCGGACAGGGGGCGCGCACACTGAAGCTTTCTTT
cdr3_aa: CASSTRTGGAHTEAFF

j_call: TRBJ1-1
cdr3_length: 15
v_call: TRBV6-4
d_call: .
clone_size: .
cdr3_nt: TGTGCCAGCAGTCCCCGGCGTGCAGGGAGCACTGAAGCTTTCTTT
cdr3_aa: CASSPRRAGSTEAFF

j_call: TRBJ1-3
cdr3_length: 14
v_call: TRBV12-3/TRBV12-4
d_call: .
clone_size: .
cdr3_nt: TGTGCCAGCAGTTTAAGACAGGCTGGAAACACCATATATTTT
cdr3_aa: CASSLRQAGNTIYF

j_call: TRBJ2-7
cdr3_length: 16
v_call: TRBV28
d_call: TRBD2
clone_size: few
cdr3_nt: TGTGCCAGCAGTCCCCCCCGGGGAGGTAGCGGGAAAGAGCAGTACTTC
cdr3_aa: CASSPPRGGSGKEQYF

j_call: TRBJ2-3
cdr3_length: 16
v_call: TRBV10-3
d_call: TRBD2
clone_size: .
cdr3_nt: TGTGCCATCAGTGACCGACTAGCGGGAGGGGAAGATACGCAGTATTTT
cdr3_aa: CAISDRLAGGEDTQYF